Listed here are 20 T cell receptor beta chains from one sample, sequenced in a study of blood T cell repertoires in COVID-19. Sequencing used immunoSEQ multiplex PCR; TCRdb keeps in-frame clones, though not all of them. The table includes 300,000 to 400,000 clones, around nine tenths detected once. The sample was peripheral blood. Every receptor here comes from a woman in her 70s with COVID-19, enrolled during active disease.

The chain links TRBV10-3 to TRBJ2-5, with 11 bases lining up with TRBD2. CDR1 is ENHRY, CDR2 SYGVKD, per germline. This CDR3 comprises 15 residues. V shed 5 bases, J shed 1 base, and the junction held 3 bases outside the gene matches. The chain's CDR3 is CAISSSGGLQETQYF. CDR3 DNA sequence: TGTGCCATCAGTTCTAGCGGGGGGCTCCAAGAGACCCAGTACTTC.

The genes are TRBV2 and TRBJ1-1; 7 nucleotides agree with TRBD1. Germline loops: CDR1 SNHLY, CDR2 FYNNEI. This CDR3 region has 13 residues. With 6 bases clipped from V and 4 bases from J, the junction kept 5 bases outside the gene matches. CDR3 DNA: TGTGCCAGCAGGTTAAGACAGGGCACTGAAGCTTTCTTT. Translating gives CASRLRQGTEAFF.

This clone appeared a single time. The V gene is TRBV18, the J gene TRBJ2-7; 7 bases fit TRBD1. Germline loops: CDR1 KGHSH, CDR2 LQKENI. With 3 bases clipped from V and 6 bases from J, the junction kept 8 bases outside the gene matches. This CDR3 comprises 14 residues. The CDR3 sequence: CASSPKTGDSEQYF. CDR3 nucleotides: TGTGCCAGCTCACCGAAGACCGGGGACAGCGAGCAGTACTTC.

This rearrangement joins TRBV7-2 to TRBJ2-1; D might be TRBD1 (7 bases). The CDR3 consists of 13 residues. V lost 2 bases, J lost 8 bases, and 10 bases lay in between. CDR1 is SGHTA and CDR2 is FQGNSA in the germline V gene. The CDR3 spells CASSLQGEDEQFF. The CDR3 DNA sequence: TGTGCCAGCAGCTTACAGGGGGAGGATGAGCAGTTCTTC.

This sequence joins TRBV6-1 and TRBJ2-7, with 8 nucleotides matching TRBD1. The CDR3 loop spans 19 amino acids. The junction had 14 bases not matched to a gene; V was cut back by 0 bases and J by 1 base. Germline CDR1 is MNHNS and CDR2 is SASEGT. CDR3 loop: CASSEAVIVRTGPSYEQYF. The CDR3 region has the DNA TGTGCCAGCAGTGAAGCGGTGATTGTTCGGACAGGGCCTTCCTACGAGCAGTACTTC.

This rearrangement joins TRBV27 to TRBJ2-7; weak D call: TRBD1 (7 bases). V was shortened by 6 bases and J by 0 bases, with 15 bases between the two germline ends. There are 15 residues in the CDR3. The germline V gene encodes CDR1 MNHEY and CDR2 SMNVEV (reference sequence). This chain's CDR3 is CASSQGGHYSYEQYF. The CDR3 nucleotides read TGTGCCAGCAGCCAGGGGGGCCACTACTCCTACGAGCAGTACTTC.

V is TRBV9 and J is TRBJ2-3, with D maybe TRBD2 (6 bases). Trimming shortened V by 2 bases and J by 8 bases, and 15 bases separated the two germline ends. CDR1 is SGDLS, CDR2 YYNGEE, per germline. The length of the CDR3 is 14 residues. Here the CDR3 reads CASSVGLTGSTQYF. In DNA, the CDR3 is TGTGCCAGCAGCGTTGGGCTAACCGGGAGTACGCAGTATTTT.

This clone has only a few counts. This chain connects TRBV19 to TRBJ1-4; D unclear. The V gene's germline CDR1 is LNHDA and CDR2 SQIVND (reference sequence). The CDR3 covers 14 residues. V dropped 4 bases and J dropped 5 bases, with 11 bases sitting between them. CDR3: CASSRRELNEKLFF. The CDR3 nucleotides read TGTGCCAGTAGTAGGCGGGAGTTAAATGAAAAACTGTTTTTT.

The rearrangement links TRBV29-1 to TRBJ1-1; 10 positions agree with TRBD1. Germline V gives CDR1 SQVTM, CDR2 ANQGSEA. J lost 4 bases, V lost 7 bases, and 3 bases had no gene match. This CDR3 comprises 12 residues. The chain's CDR3 is CSAGQGGTEAFF. The CDR3, as DNA: TGCAGCGCCGGACAGGGGGGCACTGAAGCTTTCTTT.

The chain has TRBV19 and TRBJ1-1; D gene uncertain. Between the trimmed V and J ends, which lost 3 bases and 8 bases, there was a span of 19 bases. This CDR3 is 15 amino acids long. Germline V lookup: CDR1 LNHDA, CDR2 SQIVND (reference sequence). Here the CDR3 DNA reads TGTGCCAGTAGTATTACCCCCGGCAATCTAGTGGAAGCTTTCTTT. Translating gives CASSITPGNLVEAFF. Full variable domain (outside the CDR3, taken from reference TRBV19 and TRBJ1-1): DGGITQSPKYLFRKEGQNVTLSCEQNLNHDAMYWYRQDPGQGLRLIYYSQIVNDFQKGDIAEGYSVSREKKESFPLTVTSAQKNPTAFYLCASSITPGNLVEAFFGQGTRLTVV.

The chain recombines TRBV2 with TRBJ1-2; the match to TRBD1 covers 11 bases. V shed 4 bases, J shed 5 bases, and the junction held 3 bases outside the gene matches. Germline V CDR1 and CDR2: SNHLY, FYNNEI. The CDR3 length is 14 residues. The CDR3 loop reads CASSGGQGAYGYTF. The CDR3 DNA reads as TGTGCCAGCAGTGGCGGACAGGGGGCATATGGCTACACCTTC.

This clone was detected only once. This chain uses TRBV6-5 with TRBJ1-1, with 7 positions matching TRBD1. CDR1 and CDR2 (germline): MNHEY, SVGAGI. The CDR3 spans 14 residues. V was pared by 4 bases and J by 3 bases, with 5 bases of the junction left unmatched. CDR3 coding DNA: TGTGCCAGCAGTTTAACAGGGGAATACACTGAAGCTTTCTTT. Translated: CASSLTGEYTEAFF.

This chain links TRBV18 with TRBJ1-3, with TRBD1 identical over 7 bases. This CDR3 contains 14 residues. V gave up 5 bases and J gave up 7 bases; unmatched junction bases: 8. CDR1 KGHSH and CDR2 LQKENI come from the germline V gene. The DNA for the CDR3 is TGTGCCAGCTCATGGGGACAGTTGGATAACACCATATATTTT. It codes for CASSWGQLDNTIYF.

The gene calls are TRBV24-1 and TRBJ2-7; possibly TRBD1 for D (6 bases). This CDR3 contains 14 residues. With 3 bases removed from V and 5 bases from J, the gap between germline ends came to 13 bases. Germline V gene sequence: CDR1 KGHDR, CDR2 SFDVKD. Here the CDR3 reads CATSDPRTDNEQYF. The CDR3 DNA reads TGTGCCACCAGTGATCCCCGGACAGATAACGAGCAGTACTTC.

The chain recombines TRBV6-7 with TRBJ1-3, with D tentatively TRBD1 (5 bases). TRBV6-7 is noted as an ORF with a role that remains uncertain. This CDR3 has 15 residues. The V gene lost 5 bases and the J gene lost 1 base, with 12 bases spanning the gap. The CDR3 nucleotides read TGTGCCAGCAGTCCCGGGGGAAAATCTGGAAACACCATATATTTT. It translates to CASSPGGKSGNTIYF.

The chain is built from TRBV19 and TRBJ2-6; the D gene is possibly TRBD1 (5 bases). CDR1 and CDR2 from the germline V gene are LNHDA and SQIVND (reference sequence). V dropped 7 bases and J dropped 1 base, with 11 bases sitting between them. This CDR3 region has 15 residues. Written as DNA, the CDR3 is TGTGCCAGTACCTGGCACAGGTCTGGGGCCAACGTCCTGACTTTC. This translates into CASTWHRSGANVLTF.

V usage is TRBV3-1 (or the pseudogene TRBV3-2) and J usage is TRBJ1-5; D gene uncertain. Trimming cost V 0 bases and J 5 bases, with 11 bases left between them. The CDR3 has 15 amino acids. From germline, CDR1 is LGHDT and CDR2 YNNKEL (reference sequence). CDR3 DNA sequence: TGTGCCAGCAGCCAAGATTCTCAGTCATATCAGCCCCAGCATTTT. It yields the protein CASSQDSQSYQPQHF.

V gene TRBV27 combines with J gene TRBJ2-1; tentative D call: TRBD2 (5 bases). Trimming left V 4 bases short and J 5 bases short, with 9 bases between. Germline V lookup: CDR1 MNHEY, CDR2 SMNVEV (reference sequence). CDR3 length: 13 residues. The CDR3 spells CASSSRLNNEQFF. The CDR3 nucleotides read TGTGCCAGCAGTTCCCGACTAAACAATGAGCAGTTCTTC.

The chain uses TRBV3-1 (or the pseudogene TRBV3-2) and TRBJ1-2; D is possibly TRBD1 (5 bases). V lost 4 bases and J 3 bases, leaving 18 bases between the germline ends. Germline CDR1 and CDR2: LGHDT and YNNKEL (reference sequence). This CDR3 contains 16 residues. The CDR3 DNA sequence: TGTGCCAGCAGCCCCACACCGGCGGCCAGGGACTATGGCTACACCTTC. This codes for CASSPTPAARDYGYTF.

V and J are TRBV9 and TRBJ2-3; 12 bases match TRBD2. The CDR3 is 16 amino acids. Trimming removed 7 bases from V and 0 bases from J; junction bases left unmatched: 6. The germline gives CDR1 SGDLS, CDR2 YYNGEE. In DNA, the CDR3 is TGTGCCAGCTCTGGGACTAGCGGGCTTAGCACAGATACGCAGTATTTT. Encoded protein: CASSGTSGLSTDTQYF.